This TCR beta chain emerged from a study of vaccination and CD4 T cells after COVID-19. This clonotype was detected only a few times. Its antigen is not identified. The study sequenced cultured CD4+ T cell DNA using the Oncomine TCR Beta short-read assay. TCRdb passed the PCR reads through MiXCR, listing each CDR3 protein once. The data show about 9,400 distinct CDR3 sequences, approximately 48% seen once. Germline CDR1 reads SGHVS; CDR2 reads FQNEAQ. Trimming pared 2 bases from V and 0 bases from J, leaving 8 bases between. This CDR3 is built from 14 residues. Whole-study results and caveats: A nonsignificant median increase from roughly 21 to 40 SARS-CoV-2-reactive clonotypes was observed.

Sample treatment: roughly ten-day PBMC culture with coronavirus spike peptide pools or control peptides (ViraFEST assay). These CD4+ T cells came from an unexposed donor, sampled before the COVID-19 pandemic (2011-2018). This receptor was taken from a human donor in good health. Sequencing input: CD4+ T cells from blood, cultured in vitro. The V call is TRBV7-8, the J call TRBJ2-7; D is perhaps TRBD1 (5 bases). CDR3 nucleotide sequence: TGTGCCAGCAGCTTAAACAGGCGCTCCTACGAGCAGTACTTC. Translated, it gives CASSLNRRSYEQYF. Together with reference TRBV7-8 and TRBJ2-7, the CDR3 gives the full variable domain: GAGVSQSPRYKVAKRGQDVALRCDPISGHVSLFWYQQALGQGPEFLTYFQNEAQLDKSGLPSDRFFAERPEGSVSTLKIQRTQQEDSAVYLCASSLNRRSYEQYFGPGTRLTVT.